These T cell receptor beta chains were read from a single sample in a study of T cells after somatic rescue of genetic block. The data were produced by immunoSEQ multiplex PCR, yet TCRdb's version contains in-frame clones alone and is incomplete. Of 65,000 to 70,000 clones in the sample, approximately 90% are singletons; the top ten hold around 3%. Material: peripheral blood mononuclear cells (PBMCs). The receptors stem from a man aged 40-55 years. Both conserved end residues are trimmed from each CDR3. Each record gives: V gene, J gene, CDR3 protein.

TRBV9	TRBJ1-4	ASSVGRSTTNEKLF
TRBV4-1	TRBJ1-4	ASSQPTRQNEKLF
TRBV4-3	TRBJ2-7	ASSQVVSGTYEQY
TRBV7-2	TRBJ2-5	ASSDRGHRDQRETQY
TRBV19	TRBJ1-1	ASSGARITEAF
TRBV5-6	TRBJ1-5	ASSLDRGLEPQH
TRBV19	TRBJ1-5	ASSRGPGQPQH
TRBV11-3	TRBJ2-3	ASSSRDTRDTQY
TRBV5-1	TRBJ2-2	ASSWRNEAAGELF
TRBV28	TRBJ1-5	ASSFGQGANTQPQH
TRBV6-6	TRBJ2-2	ASSWGDGELF
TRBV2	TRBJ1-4	ASKTWTANNEKLF
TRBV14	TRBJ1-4	ASSLLTAGNEKLF
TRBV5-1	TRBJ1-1	ASSSVPIPLNTEAF